The present entry profiles one T cell receptor (beta chain) with its context. PCR employed 60 Vbeta and 13 Jbeta primers. This table comes from immunoSEQ multiplex PCR, and its TCRdb copy is limited to in-frame clones, with some not included. The sample gives some 200,000 clones, around 77% of which show up once; just under 3% is in the top ten. The data stem from a study of cytomegalovirus exposure and HLA in healthy donors. The CDR3 extends over 12 amino acids. Trimming left V 0 bases short and J 9 bases short, with 9 bases between. The germline V gene encodes CDR1 SGHRS and CDR2 YFSETQ. The rearrangement uses TRBV5-1 and TRBJ1-2, with D tentatively TRBD1 (5 bases). The sequence derives from a woman under 40 in good health and CMV-seronegative. The sample was PBMCs. The CDR3 DNA follows: TGCGCCAGCAGCTTGGACCTGGACAGCTACACCTTC. Translating it yields CASSLDLDSYTF.